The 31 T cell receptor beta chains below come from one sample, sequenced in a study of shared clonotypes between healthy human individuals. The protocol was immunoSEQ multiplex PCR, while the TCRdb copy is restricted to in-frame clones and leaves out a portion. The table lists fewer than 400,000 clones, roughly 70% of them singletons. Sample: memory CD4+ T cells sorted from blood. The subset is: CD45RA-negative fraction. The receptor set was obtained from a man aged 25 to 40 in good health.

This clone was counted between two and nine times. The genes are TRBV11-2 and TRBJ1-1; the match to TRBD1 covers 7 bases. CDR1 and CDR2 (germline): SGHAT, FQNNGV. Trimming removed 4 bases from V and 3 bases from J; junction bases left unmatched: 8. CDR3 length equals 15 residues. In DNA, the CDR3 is TGTGCCAGCAGCTCTCTACGACAGGGCTACACTGAAGCTTTCTTT. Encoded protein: CASSSLRQGYTEAFF. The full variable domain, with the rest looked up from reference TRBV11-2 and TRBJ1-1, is EAGVAQSPRYKIIEKRQSVAFWCNPISGHATLYWYQQILGQGPKLLIQFQNNGVVDDSQLPKDRFSAERLKGVDSTLKIQPAKLEDSAVYLCASSSLRQGYTEAFFGQGTRLTVV.

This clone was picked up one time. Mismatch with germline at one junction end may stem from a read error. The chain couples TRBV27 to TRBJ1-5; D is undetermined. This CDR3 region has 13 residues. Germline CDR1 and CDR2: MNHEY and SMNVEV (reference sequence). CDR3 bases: TGTGCCAGCACTTTAACGGCATATCAGCCCCAGCATTTT. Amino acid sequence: CASTLTAYQPQHF.

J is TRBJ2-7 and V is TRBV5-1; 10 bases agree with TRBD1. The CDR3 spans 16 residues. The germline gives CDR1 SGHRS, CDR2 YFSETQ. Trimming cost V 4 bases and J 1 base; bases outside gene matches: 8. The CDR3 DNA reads TGCGCCAGCAGCCCGGGGTTGGGACAGGGGTCCTACGAGCAGTACTTC. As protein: CASSPGLGQGSYEQYF. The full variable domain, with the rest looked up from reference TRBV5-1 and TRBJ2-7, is KAGVTQTPRYLIKTRGQQVTLSCSPISGHRSVSWYQQTPGQGLQFLFEYFSETQRNKGNFPGRFSGRQFSNSRSEMNVSTLELGDSALYLCASSPGLGQGSYEQYFGPGTRLTVT.

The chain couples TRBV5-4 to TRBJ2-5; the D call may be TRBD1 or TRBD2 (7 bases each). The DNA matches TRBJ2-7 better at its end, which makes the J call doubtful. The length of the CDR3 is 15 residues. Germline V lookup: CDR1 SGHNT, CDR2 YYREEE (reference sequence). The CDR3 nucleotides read TGTGCCAGCAGCTTGAGCCTAGCGGAGGGGGCCGAGCAGTACTTC. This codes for CASSLSLAEGAEQYF.

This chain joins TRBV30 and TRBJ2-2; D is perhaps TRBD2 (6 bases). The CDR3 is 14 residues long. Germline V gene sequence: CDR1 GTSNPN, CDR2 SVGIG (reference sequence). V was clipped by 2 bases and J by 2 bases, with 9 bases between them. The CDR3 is CAWSWDSNTGELFF. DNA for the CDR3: TGTGCCTGGAGTTGGGACTCTAACACCGGGGAGCTGTTTTTT.

The CDR3 loop reads CATSERGHSNQPQHF. CDR3 in DNA: TGTGCCACCAGCGAGAGGGGTCATTCCAATCAGCCCCAGCATTTT. The chain joins TRBV15 to TRBJ1-5, with D maybe TRBD1 (5 bases). Germline V gene lookup returns CDR1 LNHNV and CDR2 YYDKDF (reference sequence). The V gene lost 5 bases and the J gene lost 3 bases, with 14 bases spanning the gap. The CDR3 is made up of 15 amino acids.

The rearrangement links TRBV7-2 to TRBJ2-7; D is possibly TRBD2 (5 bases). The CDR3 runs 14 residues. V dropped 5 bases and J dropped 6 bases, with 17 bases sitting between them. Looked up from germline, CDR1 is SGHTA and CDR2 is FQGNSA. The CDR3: CASSTWASSSEQYF. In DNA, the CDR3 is TGTGCCAGCAGCACTTGGGCTAGCTCCAGCGAGCAGTACTTC. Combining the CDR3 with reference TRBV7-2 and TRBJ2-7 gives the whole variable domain GAGVSQSPSNKVTEKGKDVELRCDPISGHTALYWYRQSLGQGLEFLIYFQGNSAPDKSGLPSDRFSAERTGGSVSTLTIQRTQQEDSAVYLCASSTWASSSEQYFGPGTRLTVT.

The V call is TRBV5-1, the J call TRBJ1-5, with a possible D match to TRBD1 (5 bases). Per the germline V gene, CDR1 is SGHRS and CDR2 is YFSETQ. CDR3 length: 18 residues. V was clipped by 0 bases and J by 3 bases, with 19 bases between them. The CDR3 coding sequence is TGCGCCAGCAGCTTGGGGTCACGGGGGGGATTTGACAATCAGCCCCAGCATTTT. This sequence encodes CASSLGSRGGFDNQPQHF.

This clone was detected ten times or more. The CDR3 nucleotides read TGTGCCAGCAGCTTAGCGGGAGCCTCTGAAGCTTTCTTT. This translates into CASSLAGASEAFF. The V call is TRBV7-2, the J call TRBJ1-1; D is unclear. CDR1 is SGHTA and CDR2 is FQGNSA in the germline V gene. This CDR3 spans 13 amino acids. V was shortened by 0 bases and J by 6 bases, with 8 bases between the two germline ends.

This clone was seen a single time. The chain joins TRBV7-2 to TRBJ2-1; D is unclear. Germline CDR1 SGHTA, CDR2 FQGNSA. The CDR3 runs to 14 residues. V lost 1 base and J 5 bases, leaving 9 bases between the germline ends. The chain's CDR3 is CASSLVAADNEQFF. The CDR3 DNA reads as TGTGCCAGCAGCTTAGTTGCAGCCGACAATGAGCAGTTCTTC.

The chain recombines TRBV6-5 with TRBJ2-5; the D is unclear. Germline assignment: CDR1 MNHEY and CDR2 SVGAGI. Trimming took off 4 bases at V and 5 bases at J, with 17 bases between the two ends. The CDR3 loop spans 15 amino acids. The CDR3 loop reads CASSSPRSRSETQYF. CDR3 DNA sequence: TGTGCCAGCAGTTCCCCGAGGTCCAGATCGGAGACCCAGTACTTC.

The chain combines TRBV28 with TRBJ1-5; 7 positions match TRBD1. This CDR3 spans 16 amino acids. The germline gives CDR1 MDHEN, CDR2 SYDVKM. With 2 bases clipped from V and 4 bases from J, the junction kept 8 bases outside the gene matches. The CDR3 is CASSLMFGTDNQPQHF. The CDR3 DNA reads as TGTGCCAGCAGTTTAATGTTTGGGACAGATAATCAGCCCCAGCATTTT.

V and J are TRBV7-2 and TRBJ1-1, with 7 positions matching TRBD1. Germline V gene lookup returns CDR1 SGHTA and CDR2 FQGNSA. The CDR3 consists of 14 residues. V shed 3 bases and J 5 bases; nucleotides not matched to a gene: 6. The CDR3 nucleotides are TGTGCCAGCAGCTTCAAAGGGGGCTGGACTGAAGCTTTCTTT. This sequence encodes CASSFKGGWTEAFF. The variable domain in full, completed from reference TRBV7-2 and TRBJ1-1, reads GAGVSQSPSNKVTEKGKDVELRCDPISGHTALYWYRQSLGQGLEFLIYFQGNSAPDKSGLPSDRFSAERTGGSVSTLTIQRTQQEDSAVYLCASSFKGGWTEAFFGQGTRLTVV.

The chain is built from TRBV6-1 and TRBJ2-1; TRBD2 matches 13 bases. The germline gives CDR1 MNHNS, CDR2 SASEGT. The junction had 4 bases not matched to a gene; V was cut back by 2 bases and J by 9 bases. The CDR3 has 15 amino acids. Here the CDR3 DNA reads TGTGCCAGCAGTGAAACCGGACTAGCGGGAGTTGAGCAGTTCTTC. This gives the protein CASSETGLAGVEQFF.

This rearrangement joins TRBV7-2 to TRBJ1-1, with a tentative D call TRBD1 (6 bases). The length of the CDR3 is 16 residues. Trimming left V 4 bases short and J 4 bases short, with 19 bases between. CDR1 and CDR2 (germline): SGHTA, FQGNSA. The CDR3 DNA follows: TGTGCCAGCAGCTCACCGGCGGGGGCCTGGGGCACTGAAGCTTTCTTT. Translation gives CASSSPAGAWGTEAFF. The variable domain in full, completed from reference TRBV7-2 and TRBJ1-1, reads GAGVSQSPSNKVTEKGKDVELRCDPISGHTALYWYRQSLGQGLEFLIYFQGNSAPDKSGLPSDRFSAERTGGSVSTLTIQRTQQEDSAVYLCASSSPAGAWGTEAFFGQGTRLTVV.

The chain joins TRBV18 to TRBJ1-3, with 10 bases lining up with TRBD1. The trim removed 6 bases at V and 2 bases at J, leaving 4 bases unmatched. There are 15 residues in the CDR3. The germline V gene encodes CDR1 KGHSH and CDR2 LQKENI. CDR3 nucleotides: TGTGCCAGCTCCCGACAGGGGGCGCCTGGAAACACCATATATTTT. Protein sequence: CASSRQGAPGNTIYF.

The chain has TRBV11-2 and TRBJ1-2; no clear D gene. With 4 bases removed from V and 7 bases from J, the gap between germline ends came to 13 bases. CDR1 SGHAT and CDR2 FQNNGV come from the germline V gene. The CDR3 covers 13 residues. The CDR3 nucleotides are TGTGCCAGCAGCTCCCCTTACGTCGGTGGCTACACCTTC. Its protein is CASSSPYVGGYTF.

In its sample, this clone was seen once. The CDR3 bases are TGTGCCAGCAGCCTAATCCGGGACTCGAACACCGGGGAGCTGTTTTTT. It codes for CASSLIRDSNTGELFF. This chain links TRBV28 with TRBJ2-2; the D gene is possibly TRBD2 (6 bases). Germline V gene lookup returns CDR1 MDHEN and CDR2 SYDVKM. This CDR3 contains 16 residues. The germline V and J ends were trimmed by 6 bases and 0 bases, with 14 bases remaining between them.

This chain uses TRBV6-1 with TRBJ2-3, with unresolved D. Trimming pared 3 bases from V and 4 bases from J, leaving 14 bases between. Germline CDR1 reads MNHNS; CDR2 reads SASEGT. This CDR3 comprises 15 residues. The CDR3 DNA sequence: TGTGCCAGCAGTGATCGTTGGGTGGGTTCAGATACGCAGTATTTT. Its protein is CASSDRWVGSDTQYF.

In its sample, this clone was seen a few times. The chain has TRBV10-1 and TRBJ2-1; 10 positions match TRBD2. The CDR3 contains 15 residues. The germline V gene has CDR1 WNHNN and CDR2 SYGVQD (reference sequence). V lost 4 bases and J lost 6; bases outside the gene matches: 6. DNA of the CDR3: TGCGCCAGCAGTGTTGAAGCGGGGGGGATCAATGAGCAGTTCTTC. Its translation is CASSVEAGGINEQFF.

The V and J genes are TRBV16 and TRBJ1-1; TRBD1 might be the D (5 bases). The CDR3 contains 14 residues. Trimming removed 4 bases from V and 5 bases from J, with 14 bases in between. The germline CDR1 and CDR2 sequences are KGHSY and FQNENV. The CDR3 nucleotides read TGTGCCAGCAGCCCGAGATTGGGGGGGACTGAAGCTTTCTTT. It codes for CASSPRLGGTEAFF.

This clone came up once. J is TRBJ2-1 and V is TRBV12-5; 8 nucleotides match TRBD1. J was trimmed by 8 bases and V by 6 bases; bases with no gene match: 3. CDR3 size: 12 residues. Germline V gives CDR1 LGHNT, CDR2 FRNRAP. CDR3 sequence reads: CASGPTGDEQFF. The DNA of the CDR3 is TGTGCTAGTGGCCCGACAGGGGATGAGCAGTTCTTC.

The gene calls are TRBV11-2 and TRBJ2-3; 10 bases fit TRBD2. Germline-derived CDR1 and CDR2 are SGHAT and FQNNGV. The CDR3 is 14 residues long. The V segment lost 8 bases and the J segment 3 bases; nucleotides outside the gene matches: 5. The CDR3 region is CASQSSGRTDTQYF. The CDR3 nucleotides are TGTGCCAGCCAATCTAGCGGGAGAACAGATACGCAGTATTTT.

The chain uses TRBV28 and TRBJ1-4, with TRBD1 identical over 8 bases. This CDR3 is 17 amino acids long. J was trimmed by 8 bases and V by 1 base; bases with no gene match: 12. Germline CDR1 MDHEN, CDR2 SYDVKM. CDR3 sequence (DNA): TGTGCCAGCAGTTTATCGGCCAGGGGGCGTCGGGGCGAAAAACTGTTTTTT. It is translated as CASSLSARGRRGEKLFF.

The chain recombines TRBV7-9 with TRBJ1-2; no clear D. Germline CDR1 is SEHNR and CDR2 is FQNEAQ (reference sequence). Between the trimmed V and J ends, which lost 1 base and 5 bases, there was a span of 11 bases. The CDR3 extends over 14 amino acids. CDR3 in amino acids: CASSLGTAAYGYTF. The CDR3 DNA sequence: TGTGCCAGCAGCTTAGGGACGGCGGCTTATGGCTACACCTTC. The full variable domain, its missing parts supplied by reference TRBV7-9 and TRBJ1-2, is DTGVSQNPRHKITKRGQNVTFRCDPISEHNRLYWYRQTLGQGPEFLTYFQNEAQLEKSRLLSDRFSAERPKGSFSTLEIQRTEQGDSAMYLCASSLGTAAYGYTFGSGTRLTVV.

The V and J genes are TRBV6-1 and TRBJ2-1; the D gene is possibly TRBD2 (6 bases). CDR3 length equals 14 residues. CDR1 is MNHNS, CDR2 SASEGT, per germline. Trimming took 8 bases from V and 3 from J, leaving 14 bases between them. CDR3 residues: CASDAREYYNEQFF. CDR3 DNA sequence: TGTGCCAGCGACGCGCGGGAATACTACAATGAGCAGTTCTTC.

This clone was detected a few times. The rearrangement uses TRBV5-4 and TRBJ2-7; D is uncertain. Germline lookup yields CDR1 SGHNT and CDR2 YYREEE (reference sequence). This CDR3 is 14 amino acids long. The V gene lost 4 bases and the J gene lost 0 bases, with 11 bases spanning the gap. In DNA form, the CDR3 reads TGTGCCAGCAGCCCACAAGCCGACTCCTACGAGCAGTACTTC. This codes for CASSPQADSYEQYF.

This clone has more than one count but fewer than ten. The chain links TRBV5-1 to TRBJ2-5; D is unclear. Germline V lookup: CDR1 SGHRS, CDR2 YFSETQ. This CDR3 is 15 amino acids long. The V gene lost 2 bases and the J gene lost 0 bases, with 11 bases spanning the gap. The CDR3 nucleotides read TGCGCCAGCAGCTTAATGCACAGAGACCAAGAGACCCAGTACTTC. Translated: CASSLMHRDQETQYF.

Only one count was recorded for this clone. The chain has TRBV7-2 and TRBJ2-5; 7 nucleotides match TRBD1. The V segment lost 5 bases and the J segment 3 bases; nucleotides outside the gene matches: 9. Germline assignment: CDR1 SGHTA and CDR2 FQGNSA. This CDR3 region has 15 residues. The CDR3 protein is CASSNADRVEETQYF. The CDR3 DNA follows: TGTGCCAGCAGCAACGCCGACAGGGTTGAAGAGACCCAGTACTTC.

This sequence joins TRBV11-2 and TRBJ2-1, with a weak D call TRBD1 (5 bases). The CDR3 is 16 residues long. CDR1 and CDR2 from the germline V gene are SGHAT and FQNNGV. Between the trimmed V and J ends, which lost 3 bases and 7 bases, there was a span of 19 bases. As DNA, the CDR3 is TGTGCCAGCAGCTTTTTTAGGGGAATGCTAGTGAATGAGCAGTTCTTC. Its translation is CASSFFRGMLVNEQFF.

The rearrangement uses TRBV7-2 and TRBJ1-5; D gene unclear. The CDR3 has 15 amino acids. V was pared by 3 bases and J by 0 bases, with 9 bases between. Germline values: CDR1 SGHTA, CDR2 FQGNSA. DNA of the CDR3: TGTGCCAGCAGCTTGTCCGGGAGTAGCAATCAGCCCCAGCATTTT. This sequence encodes CASSLSGSSNQPQHF.